This T cell receptor (beta chain) was captured by sequencing in a study of human T cells and chemical hapten exposure. Study-wide background: Sensitization involved placing 2% DPC onto a 2 cm by 2 cm region of upper inner arm skin. Once 0.01% DPC had been applied to the upper back by patch test, readings were taken at 6 days.

This clonotype was recorded a few times. Via MiXCR, TCRdb re-called the RACE reads, giving one row per CDR3 protein. This table has 300,000 to 450,000 distinct CDR3 sequences, approximately 4.4% appearing once. Stated time point: patch test 1, 2 weeks after DPC sensitization. The treatment here: therapeutic diphenylcyclopropenone sensitization with weekly scalp DPC. V was clipped by 4 bases and J by 5 bases; unmatched bases: 12. This CDR3 is 15 amino acids long. Germline V CDR1 and CDR2: SQVTM, ANQGSEA. The clonotype comes from a woman in her forties or fifties with alopecia areata. Some clones in this sample may be carry-over from other donors' samples. The chain joins TRBV29-1 to TRBJ2-3; 7 bases match TRBD2. Sample: whole blood, taken in connection with sensitization to the hapten diphenylcyclopropenone (DPC). CDR3 sequence: CSVVGGRALLDTQYF. DNA for the CDR3: TGCAGCGTTGTGGGGGGGAGGGCCCTCTTAGATACGCAGTATTTT.